The 8 T cell receptor beta chains below were found in one sample sequenced in a study of T cell responses to AZD1222 COVID-19 vaccine. Data came from immunoSEQ multiplex PCR; TCRdb stores just in-frame clones and leaves some out. The sample lists roughly 99,000 clones, 89% seen once, with under 7% in the top ten. Source: peripheral blood, taken on day 0 of AZD1222 vaccination. These receptors came from an adult in good health.

This clone appeared a few times. The chain has TRBV5-1 and TRBJ2-1; D remains unclear. V lost 0 bases, J lost 6 bases, and 10 bases lay in between. This CDR3 has 14 residues. Germline CDR1 and CDR2: SGHRS and YFSETQ. For the CDR3, the DNA is TGCGCCAGCAGCTTGGGAGCCGTGGGCAATGAGCAGTTCTTC. Its protein product is CASSLGAVGNEQFF.

The chain carries TRBV12-3 or TRBV12-4 and TRBJ1-3, with D possibly matching TRBD1 (5 bases). The CDR3 consists of 11 residues. V was clipped by 7 bases and J by 7 bases, with 8 bases between them. CDR3 sequence: CASTGGNTIYF. The CDR3 DNA sequence: TGTGCCAGCACGGGGGGTAACACCATATATTTT.

The genes are TRBV7-2 and TRBJ2-3; 12 nucleotides align to TRBD2. The CDR3 consists of 16 residues. Germline CDR1 is SGHTA and CDR2 is FQGNSA. The ends lost 3 bases at V and 4 bases at J; junction bases unmatched: 5. Here the CDR3 reads CASSFLAGGRADTQYF. CDR3 nucleotides: TGTGCCAGCAGCTTCCTAGCGGGAGGGAGGGCAGATACGCAGTATTTT. Supplemented by reference TRBV7-2 and TRBJ2-3, the full variable domain reads GAGVSQSPSNKVTEKGKDVELRCDPISGHTALYWYRQSLGQGLEFLIYFQGNSAPDKSGLPSDRFSAERTGGSVSTLTIQRTQQEDSAVYLCASSFLAGGRADTQYFGPGTRLTVL.

As regards this clone: Sequence at one end of the junction differs from germline and may be a read error. The V call is TRBV7-7, the J call TRBJ1-1; D is unresolved. This CDR3 is 13 amino acids long. Per the germline V gene, CDR1 is SSHAT and CDR2 is FNYEAQ (reference sequence). CDR3: CASSLDYETEAFF. CDR3 DNA sequence: TGTGCTAGCAGCTTAGATTATGAGACTGAAGCTTTCTTT.

The V call is TRBV6-5, the J call TRBJ2-7; the match to TRBD1 covers 8 bases. Germline lookup yields CDR1 MNHEY and CDR2 SVGAGI. With V trimmed by 4 bases and J by 4 bases, 9 bases remained unmatched. The CDR3 is 15 amino acids. Here the CDR3 DNA reads TGTGCCAGCAGTTCCCAGGGGGCCGGAACGTACGAGCAGTACTTC. Protein product: CASSSQGAGTYEQYF.

The CDR3 DNA reads as TGTGCCAGCAGTAGCGGACAGGTTTATGGCTACACCTTC. It is translated as CASSSGQVYGYTF. V usage is TRBV28 and J usage is TRBJ1-2, with 7 positions matching TRBD1. Germline V gene lookup returns CDR1 MDHEN and CDR2 SYDVKM. CDR3 length equals 13 residues. Germline trimming cut 5 bases from V and 5 bases from J; bases unmatched to any gene: 5.

This chain connects TRBV5-1 to TRBJ2-1; D gene ambiguous. The length of the CDR3 is 16 residues. CDR1 and CDR2 from the germline V gene are SGHRS and YFSETQ. Trimming took 2 bases from V and 2 from J, leaving 14 bases between them. The chain's CDR3 is CASSLQSGAAYNEQFF. In nucleotides, the CDR3 is TGCGCCAGCAGCTTACAATCAGGTGCTGCCTACAATGAGCAGTTCTTC.

The chain joins TRBV15 to TRBJ1-1, with D unclear. Germline values: CDR1 LNHNV, CDR2 YYDKDF (reference sequence). Trimming removed 0 bases from V and 0 bases from J, with 5 bases in between. CDR3 size: 14 residues. The CDR3 loop reads CATSRERMNTEAFF. The CDR3 DNA follows: TGTGCCACCAGCAGAGAGAGGATGAACACTGAAGCTTTCTTT.